The present T cell receptor (beta chain) was sequenced within a study of blood T cell repertoires in COVID-19. Looking at the study overall: Material from acute and convalescent COVID-19 was sourced from the United States, Italy and Spain. T cells, B-cell-depleted T cells, or PBMCs provided the cDNA or gDNA that served as material.

This clone was observed a few times. CDR1 is PRHDT and CDR2 is FYEKMQ in the germline V gene (reference sequence). This CDR3 contains 14 residues. With 5 bases removed from V and 8 bases from J, the gap between germline ends came to 18 bases. Methods used by the authors: It was from reference gene primer amplification that nucleated cell counts were estimated. Sequencing was performed with immunoSEQ multiplex PCR; in TCRdb, only in-frame clones are kept and a portion is missing. V and J calls plus clone size are reproduced from that table; the DNA served to infer D and trimming. The top ten clones hold 24% of a sample with about 39,000 clones, over 80% of them seen once.

The clonotype originates from a man aged 45-65 years with active or convalescent COVID-19. Input material: peripheral blood. The chain combines TRBV13 with TRBJ1-1; a weak D match, TRBD1 (6 bases). The CDR3 protein is CASSRGGALEEAFF. CDR3 in DNA: TGTGCCAGCAGCCGCGGGGGGGCCCTGGAGGAAGCTTTCTTT.